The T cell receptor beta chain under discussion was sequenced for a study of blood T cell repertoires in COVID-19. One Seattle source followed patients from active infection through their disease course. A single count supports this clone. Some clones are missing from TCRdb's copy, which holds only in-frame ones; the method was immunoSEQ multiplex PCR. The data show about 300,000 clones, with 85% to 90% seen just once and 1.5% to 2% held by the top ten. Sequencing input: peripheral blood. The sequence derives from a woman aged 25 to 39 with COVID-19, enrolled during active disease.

The CDR3 DNA is TGTGCCAGCAGCTTAGCTACAGGGAATCAGCCCCAGCATTTT. Translating it yields CASSLATGNQPQHF. V and J are TRBV7-9 and TRBJ1-5; possible D gene TRBD1, 6 bases. CDR1 is SEHNR, CDR2 FQNEAQ, per germline (reference sequence). CDR3 length: 14 residues. With 0 bases removed from V and 4 bases from J, the gap between germline ends came to 7 bases.